These 25 T cell receptor beta chains originate from one sample sequenced in a study of T-cell reconstitution after alpha-beta-depleted transplantation in children. For TCRbeta, the library was prepared with unique molecular identifiers. Each CDR3 protein gets one entry after TCRdb re-called the PCR reads with MiXCR. The data hold 30,000 or so distinct CDR3 sequences, with around 7% observed a single time. Study results and limitations: The study reportedly traced alpha-beta T cells about two months after transplant to several hundred expanded graft clones.

Their cognate antigens are unknown. Specimen: peripheral blood, collected 60 days after TCRalphabeta/CD19-depleted stem cell transplant. These receptors originate from a child under two years old who had a stem cell transplant for acute myeloid leukemia, so the T cells may come from the graft donor.

This clonotype was picked up many times. The chain joins TRBV4-2 to TRBJ2-7; 7 nucleotides agree with TRBD1. The CDR3 covers 14 residues. CDR1 and CDR2 from the germline V gene are LGHNA and YNFKEQ. J was trimmed by 7 bases and V by 1 base; bases with no gene match: 7. CDR3 DNA sequence: TGTGCCAGCAGCCAAGCGAAGACAGGGCGGGAGCAGTACTTC. As protein: CASSQAKTGREQYF.

This clonotype was detected many times. The rearrangement uses TRBV4-3 and TRBJ2-3; 8 bases fit TRBD2. Germline trimming cut 0 bases from V and 0 bases from J; bases unmatched to any gene: 5. Germline CDR1 LGHNA, CDR2 YSLEER. The CDR3 totals 17 residues. CDR3 sequence (DNA): TGCGCCAGCAGCCAAGACTTTAGCGGGACAAGCACAGATACGCAGTATTTT. The encoded protein is CASSQDFSGTSTDTQYF.

This clonotype was counted ten times or more. The chain uses TRBV18 and TRBJ2-3; D gene unclear. The length of the CDR3 is 11 residues. CDR1 KGHSH and CDR2 LQKENI come from the germline V gene. V was pared by 3 bases and J by 9 bases, with 7 bases between. In DNA form, the CDR3 reads TGTGCCAGCTCACCCAGGAAAACGCAGTATTTT. As protein: CASSPRKTQYF.

There are many counts of this clonotype. This chain joins TRBV5-1 and TRBJ1-1; TRBD1 is a possible D gene (6 bases). Germline-derived CDR1 and CDR2 are SGHRS and YFSETQ. V was cut by 2 bases and J by 1 base, with 6 bases left in between. This CDR3 is built from 13 residues. The CDR3 DNA reads as TGCGCCAGCAGCTTAGGGGGGAACACTGAAGCTTTCTTT. Translating it yields CASSLGGNTEAFF.

This clonotype was recorded at least ten times. The chain has TRBV19 and TRBJ2-1, with TRBD2 matching over 9 bases. J was trimmed by 5 bases and V by 7 bases; bases with no gene match: 6. The germline V gene has CDR1 LNHDA and CDR2 SQIVND (reference sequence). CDR3 size: 14 residues. The CDR3 sequence is CASMVSGRHNEQFF. The DNA of the CDR3 is TGTGCCAGTATGGTTAGCGGGAGACACAATGAGCAGTTCTTC.

The table lists this clonotype with many counts. The J gene is TRBJ2-7, the V gene TRBV6-5; D is perhaps TRBD2 (5 bases). The V end lost 4 bases, the J end lost 3 bases, and 19 bases lay between the germline ends. CDR3 size: 16 residues. Per the germline V gene, CDR1 is MNHEY and CDR2 is SVGAGI. The CDR3 DNA sequence: TGTGCCAGCAGTTTACTCTACCCGGGGAAGGACTACGAGCAGTACTTC. As protein: CASSLLYPGKDYEQYF.

At least ten counts were recorded for this clonotype. The chain employs TRBV5-6 and TRBJ2-7; D may be TRBD1 (6 bases). Germline V lookup: CDR1 SGHDT, CDR2 YYEEEE. Trimming shortened V by 6 bases and J by 5 bases, and 12 bases separated the two germline ends. This CDR3 contains 12 residues. The CDR3 protein is CASTTWGHEQYF. DNA of the CDR3: TGTGCCAGCACCACATGGGGGCACGAGCAGTACTTC.

In its sample, this clonotype was seen many times. This chain uses TRBV29-1 with TRBJ2-7; D gene uncertain. The V end lost 0 bases, the J end lost 1 base, and 7 bases lay between the germline ends. The CDR3 has 13 amino acids. CDR1 and CDR2 (germline): SQVTM, ANQGSEA. The CDR3 reads CSVEDVQSYEQYF. In DNA, the CDR3 is TGCAGCGTTGAAGATGTCCAATCCTACGAGCAGTACTTC.

This clonotype was counted ten times or more. The V call is TRBV6-5, the J call TRBJ1-1; D unresolved. V was pared by 7 bases and J by 3 bases, with 6 bases between. This CDR3 has 11 amino acids. Germline CDR1 and CDR2: MNHEY and SVGAGI. The chain's CDR3 is CASNTDTEAFF. The DNA of the CDR3 is TGTGCCAGCAACACGGACACTGAAGCTTTCTTT.

In its sample, this clonotype was seen many times. The chain is built from TRBV9 and TRBJ2-5; D perhaps matches TRBD2 (5 bases). There are 13 residues in the CDR3. Trimming removed 1 base from V and 2 bases from J, with 6 bases in between. Germline CDR1 reads SGDLS; CDR2 reads YYNGEE. The CDR3 is CASSVTGQETQYF. The CDR3 DNA is TGTGCCAGCAGCGTAACGGGGCAAGAGACCCAGTACTTC.

This clonotype was detected many times. This chain connects TRBV27 to TRBJ2-2; D tentatively reads TRBD1 or TRBD2 (5 bases each). Germline-derived CDR1 and CDR2 are MNHEY and SMNVEV (reference sequence). This CDR3 comprises 16 residues. Trimming took 0 bases from V and 4 from J, leaving 12 bases between them. The CDR3 sequence is CASSLSLGTGTGELFF. The DNA for the CDR3 is TGTGCCAGCAGTTTATCCCTTGGGACGGGCACCGGGGAGCTGTTTTTT.

The sample holds many counts of this clonotype. The chain uses TRBV28 and TRBJ1-2; D might be TRBD1 (5 bases). Trimming left V 8 bases short and J 8 bases short, with 21 bases between. This CDR3 has 14 amino acids. The germline gives CDR1 MDHEN, CDR2 SYDVKM. The CDR3 here is CASQPTAMFLGYTF. The CDR3 bases are TGTGCCAGCCAACCGACAGCCATGTTCTTAGGCTACACCTTC.

This clonotype was counted at least ten times. The chain employs TRBV10-3 and TRBJ2-5; 7 nucleotides align to TRBD2. Germline CDR1 is ENHRY and CDR2 is SYGVKD. This CDR3 has 15 residues. V lost 2 bases to trimming and J lost 2 bases; unmatched junction nucleotides: 5. CDR3 bases: TGTGCCATCAGTGAGCCGCGGGGGAGACAAGAGACCCAGTACTTC. Translation gives CAISEPRGRQETQYF.

This clonotype came up many times. The genes are TRBV7-8 and TRBJ2-2, with 10 nucleotides matching TRBD2. V lost 0 bases and J lost 4; bases outside the gene matches: 5. This CDR3 is 17 amino acids long. The germline V gene has CDR1 SGHVS and CDR2 FQNEAQ. The CDR3 DNA sequence: TGTGCCAGCAGCTTAGCGCCTAGCGGGAGTGGCACCGGGGAGCTGTTTTTT. This sequence encodes CASSLAPSGSGTGELFF. The whole variable domain, remainder taken from reference TRBV7-8 and TRBJ2-2, is GAGVSQSPRYKVAKRGQDVALRCDPISGHVSLFWYQQALGQGPEFLTYFQNEAQLDKSGLPSDRFFAERPEGSVSTLKIQRTQQEDSAVYLCASSLAPSGSGTGELFFGEGSRLTVL.

At least ten counts were recorded for this clonotype. V is TRBV12-3 or TRBV12-4 and J is TRBJ2-1; no firm D call. The CDR3 is 14 residues long. Trimming stripped 6 bases from V and 8 bases from J, with 17 bases between. CDR3: CASSPSASRDEQFF. The CDR3 bases are TGTGCCAGCAGCCCTTCGGCGTCAAGGGATGAGCAGTTCTTC.

This clonotype was detected ten times or more. This chain uses TRBV12-3 or TRBV12-4 with TRBJ1-3, with D tentatively TRBD1 (6 bases). Between the trimmed V and J ends, which lost 3 bases and 2 bases, there was a span of 14 bases. The length of the CDR3 is 16 residues. The CDR3: CASSLSTGITGNTIYF. Written as DNA, the CDR3 is TGTGCCAGCAGTTTGAGTACAGGGATCACTGGAAACACCATATATTTT.

By proportion, this clonotype is medium-sized. The chain employs TRBV5-5 and TRBJ1-5; 7 positions match TRBD1. CDR1 is SGHKS and CDR2 is YYEKEE in the germline V gene (reference sequence). V trimming: 6 bases; J trimming: 3 bases; junction bases outside the gene matches: 6. The CDR3 spans 14 residues. The CDR3 protein is CASTRDSLNQPQHF. DNA for the CDR3: TGTGCCAGCACCCGGGACAGCCTCAATCAGCCCCAGCATTTT. Variable domain in full (rest from reference TRBV5-5 and TRBJ1-5): DAGVTQSPTHLIKTRGQQVTLRCSPISGHKSVSWYQQVLGQGPQFIFQYYEKEERGRGNFPDRFSARQFPNYSSELNVNALLLGDSALYLCASTRDSLNQPQHFGDGTRLSIL.

The table lists this clonotype with many counts. The chain carries TRBV29-1 and TRBJ2-2; D tentatively reads TRBD1 or TRBD2 (5 bases each). Germline V CDR1 and CDR2: SQVTM, ANQGSEA. There are 13 residues in the CDR3. V shed 4 bases and J shed 2 bases, with 8 bases lying between them. The CDR3 reads CSVVRGNTGELFF. CDR3 sequence (DNA): TGCAGCGTTGTGAGGGGAAACACCGGGGAGCTGTTTTTT.

Many counts were recorded for this clonotype. This chain uses TRBV7-9 with TRBJ2-7; the D gene could be TRBD1 or TRBD2 (6 bases each). This CDR3 region has 13 residues. Germline-derived CDR1 and CDR2 are SEHNR and FQNEAQ (reference sequence). V dropped 6 bases and J dropped 7 bases, with 16 bases sitting between them. CDR3 region: CASRSPGAREQYF. The CDR3 nucleotides are TGTGCCAGCAGATCACCGGGGGCGAGGGAGCAGTACTTC.

This clonotype was observed at least ten times. The chain couples TRBV7-2 to TRBJ1-2, with D perhaps matching TRBD1 (6 bases). The V end lost 5 bases, the J end lost 4 bases, and 14 bases lay between the germline ends. The germline CDR1 and CDR2 sequences are SGHTA and FQGNSA. The CDR3 has 14 residues. CDR3 sequence (DNA): TGTGCCAGCAGCCCGACAGGAAGAGCCTATGGCTACACCTTC. Encoded protein: CASSPTGRAYGYTF. The whole variable domain, filled in from reference TRBV7-2 and TRBJ1-2, reads GAGVSQSPSNKVTEKGKDVELRCDPISGHTALYWYRQSLGQGLEFLIYFQGNSAPDKSGLPSDRFSAERTGGSVSTLTIQRTQQEDSAVYLCASSPTGRAYGYTFGSGTRLTVV.

This clonotype occurred many times. The rearrangement links TRBV4-1 to TRBJ2-7; perhaps TRBD1 as D (5 bases). The V end lost 1 base, the J end lost 0 bases, and 10 bases lay between the germline ends. Looked up from germline, CDR1 is MGHRA and CDR2 is YSYEKL. This CDR3 is built from 15 residues. CDR3 coding DNA: TGCGCCAGCAGCCAAGTCCGCGACAGCTCCTACGAGCAGTACTTC. The encoded protein is CASSQVRDSSYEQYF.

This clonotype was counted many times. The chain carries TRBV11-3 and TRBJ2-5, with 7 bases that match TRBD1. The CDR3 contains 17 residues. V gave up 5 bases and J gave up 1 base; unmatched junction bases: 13. Germline CDR1 SGHNT, CDR2 YENEEA. The CDR3 here is CASSPDRTLTPQETQYF. The CDR3 DNA follows: TGTGCCAGCAGCCCGGACAGGACCCTAACGCCCCAAGAGACCCAGTACTTC. Looking up the rest from reference TRBV11-3 and TRBJ2-5 gives the full variable domain: EAGVVQSPRYKIIEKKQPVAFWCNPISGHNTLYWYLQNLGQGPELLIRYENEEAVDDSQLPKDRFSAERLKGVDSTLKIQPAELGDSAVYLCASSPDRTLTPQETQYFGPGTRLLVL.

This clonotype was seen at least ten times. The J gene is TRBJ2-4, the V gene TRBV12-3 or TRBV12-4; D is uncertain. The CDR3 is 11 residues long. Trimming shortened V by 6 bases and J by 6 bases, and 6 bases separated the two germline ends. The CDR3 region is CASSRSNIQYF. The CDR3, as DNA: TGTGCCAGCAGCCGCTCAAACATTCAGTACTTC.

This clonotype was recorded at least ten times. The chain employs TRBV11-2 and TRBJ2-3, with 7 bases matching TRBD2. The CDR3 has 12 amino acids. Per germline, CDR1 SGHAT and CDR2 FQNNGV. Germline trimming cut 3 bases from V and 6 bases from J; bases unmatched to any gene: 0. Here the CDR3 DNA reads TGTGCCAGCAGCTTTAGCGGGGATACGCAGTATTTT. Translation gives CASSFSGDTQYF.

In this sample, this clonotype turned up many times. This chain connects TRBV4-3 to TRBJ2-7, with TRBD1 matching over 10 bases. V lost 8 bases to trimming and J lost 6 bases; unmatched junction nucleotides: 10. The V gene's germline CDR1 is LGHNA and CDR2 YSLEER. The CDR3 sequence is 14 residues long. The CDR3 DNA reads as TGCGCCAGCGCGCCCGGGACAGGGGATGGCGAGCAGTACTTC. This encodes CASAPGTGDGEQYF.